One and the same sample provided the 27 T cell receptor beta chains below, sequenced in a study of blood T cell repertoires in COVID-19. Libraries were prepared by immunoSEQ multiplex PCR; TCRdb keeps only in-frame clonotypes and omits some of them. Here the sample spans more than 65,000 clones, just under 80% being singletons. The sample taken for sequencing was peripheral blood. Receptors originate from a human donor in a cohort sampled during active COVID-19.

This clone was detected once. This chain's CDR3 is CASSPYFSNQPQHF. The CDR3 region has the DNA TGTGCCAGCTCACCGTATTTCAGCAATCAGCCCCAGCATTTT. V is TRBV18 and J is TRBJ1-5; no clear D. This CDR3 contains 14 residues. The germline V gene has CDR1 KGHSH and CDR2 LQKENI. Trimming left V 3 bases short and J 1 base short, with 7 bases between.

This chain connects TRBV6-5 to TRBJ2-7; 11 nucleotides align to TRBD2. V trimming: 8 bases; J trimming: 3 bases; junction bases outside the gene matches: 3. Germline CDR1 is MNHEY and CDR2 is SVGAGI. The CDR3 loop spans 13 amino acids. The CDR3 coding sequence is TGTGCCAGCGGCCTAGCGGGAGGCTACGAGCAGTACTTC. Its translation: CASGLAGGYEQYF.

The chain combines TRBV24-1 with TRBJ2-3; TRBD2 is a possible D gene (6 bases). This CDR3 has 14 amino acids. CDR1 is KGHDR and CDR2 is SFDVKD in the germline V gene. Between the trimmed V and J ends, which lost 5 bases and 4 bases, there was a span of 12 bases. DNA for the CDR3: TGTGCCACCAGTGCCTGGGAGGTAGCAGATACGCAGTATTTT. As protein: CATSAWEVADTQYF.

The CDR3 nucleotides are TGTGCCAGCAGCTACAGGGGAGGGAGCACTGAAGCTTTCTTT. As protein: CASSYRGGSTEAFF. The chain uses TRBV6-6 and TRBJ1-1; the match to TRBD1 covers 7 bases. Trimming at V came to 6 bases and at J to 4 bases, leaving 8 bases not matched to a gene. CDR3 length: 14 residues. CDR1 is MNHNY, CDR2 SVGAGI, per germline (reference sequence).

This rearrangement joins TRBV6-6 to TRBJ2-5; possibly TRBD1 for D (6 bases). The CDR3 contains 14 residues. The V end lost 5 bases, the J end lost 3 bases, and 13 bases lay between the germline ends. Germline V lookup: CDR1 MNHNY, CDR2 SVGAGI (reference sequence). CDR3 coding DNA: TGTGCCAGCAGTGGGAGACAGGTTGAAGAGACCCAGTACTTC. This sequence encodes CASSGRQVEETQYF.

The rearrangement uses TRBV14 and TRBJ1-2, with D possibly matching TRBD1 (5 bases). Deletions cut 3 bases from V and 3 bases from J, with 20 bases between. The germline V gene has CDR1 SGHDN and CDR2 FVKESK. This CDR3 has 17 amino acids. CDR3 sequence (DNA): TGTGCCAGCAGCCAGGGCTGGCGCGGGGCCGGCGACTATGGCTACACCTTC. Translated, it gives CASSQGWRGAGDYGYTF.

This clone is a singleton in its sample. This chain connects TRBV2 to TRBJ1-3; weak D call: TRBD1 (6 bases). Germline CDR1 reads SNHLY; CDR2 reads FYNNEI. V was clipped by 5 bases and J by 1 base, with 12 bases between them. This CDR3 is 15 amino acids long. Written as DNA, the CDR3 is TGTGCCAGCAGTTACAGGGTATCTTCTGGAAACACCATATATTTT. It codes for CASSYRVSSGNTIYF.

This clone came up a few times. This rearrangement joins TRBV24-1 to TRBJ2-1, with 11 bases fitting TRBD2. Germline V gene lookup returns CDR1 KGHDR and CDR2 SFDVKD. The V gene end was trimmed by 9 bases and the J gene end by 1 base; junction bases not matched to a gene: 7. The CDR3 totals 16 residues. In DNA form, the CDR3 reads TGTGCCACCGAGTTAGCGGGAGGGAGGTCCTACAATGAGCAGTTCTTC. It translates to CATELAGGRSYNEQFF.

This clone has more than one count but fewer than ten. This chain links TRBV28 with TRBJ2-7; D ambiguous. V lost 5 bases and J 1 base, leaving 9 bases between the germline ends. This CDR3 is built from 13 residues. Germline-derived CDR1 and CDR2 are MDHEN and SYDVKM. The CDR3 loop is CASSEIPSYEQYF. CDR3 DNA: TGTGCCAGCAGTGAGATCCCTTCCTACGAGCAGTACTTC.

The V and J genes are TRBV19 and TRBJ2-1; the D gene is possibly TRBD2 (5 bases). V lost 5 bases and J lost 4, with 12 bases in between. This CDR3 is built from 14 residues. The germline V gene has CDR1 LNHDA and CDR2 SQIVND (reference sequence). CDR3 nucleotides: TGTGCCAGTAGTCTTAGGAGCGGTTACAATGAGCAGTTCTTC. Translating gives CASSLRSGYNEQFF.

The chain combines TRBV7-9 with TRBJ1-2, with D possibly TRBD1 on 5 matching bases. The V end was cut by 0 bases, the J end by 6 bases, with 14 bases between. The CDR3 covers 15 residues. Germline loops: CDR1 SEHNR, CDR2 FQNEAQ (reference sequence). CDR3: CASSLARVGGNGYTF. CDR3 bases: TGTGCCAGCAGCTTAGCCAGGGTGGGTGGAAATGGCTACACCTTC. Complete variable domain (other parts from reference TRBV7-9 and TRBJ1-2): DTGVSQNPRHKITKRGQNVTFRCDPISEHNRLYWYRQTLGQGPEFLTYFQNEAQLEKSRLLSDRFSAERPKGSFSTLEIQRTEQGDSAMYLCASSLARVGGNGYTFGSGTRLTVV.

The rearrangement uses TRBV7-8 and TRBJ2-7; D is uncertain. The germline CDR1 and CDR2 sequences are SGHVS and FQNEAQ. The CDR3 is 15 residues long. With 1 base removed from V and 0 bases from J, the gap between germline ends came to 10 bases. CDR3 nucleotides: TGTGCCAGCAGCTTAGGACTGATGAGCTCCTACGAGCAGTACTTC. Amino acids: CASSLGLMSSYEQYF.

The CDR3 reads CASSLEGQPSGGYTF. The CDR3 nucleotides are TGTGCCAGCAGCTTAGAGGGGCAGCCGTCCGGGGGCTACACCTTC. V is TRBV7-9 and J is TRBJ1-2; D may be TRBD1 (5 bases). The germline V and J ends were trimmed by 1 base and 8 bases, with 17 bases remaining between them. The germline CDR1 and CDR2 sequences are SEHNR and FQNEAQ (reference sequence). There are 15 residues in the CDR3.

The chain recombines TRBV6-5 with TRBJ1-1; the D gene is possibly TRBD1 (6 bases). V was cut by 6 bases and J by 7 bases, with 18 bases left in between. Per the germline V gene, CDR1 is MNHEY and CDR2 is SVGAGI. The CDR3 is made up of 14 amino acids. The DNA for the CDR3 is TGTGCCAGCAGAATATATGGACAGACGAGTGAAGCTTTCTTT. Translating it yields CASRIYGQTSEAFF.

This chain uses TRBV25-1 with TRBJ2-7; 9 nucleotides line up with TRBD1. The CDR3 extends over 16 amino acids. The ends lost 1 base at V and 4 bases at J; junction bases unmatched: 8. Germline V gives CDR1 MGHDK, CDR2 SYGVNS. CDR3 sequence: CASSEWAGQGQYEQYF. In DNA, the CDR3 is TGTGCCAGCAGTGAATGGGCGGGACAGGGCCAGTACGAGCAGTACTTC.

This clone appeared a few times. J is TRBJ2-7 and V is TRBV28; 9 nucleotides line up with TRBD1. Germline loops: CDR1 MDHEN, CDR2 SYDVKM. The CDR3 is 16 residues long. V lost 3 bases, J lost 3 bases, and 9 bases stayed unmatched. CDR3 nucleotide sequence: TGTGCCAGCAGTTTCACTGCGGACAGGGGAGACTACGAGCAGTACTTC. It specifies CASSFTADRGDYEQYF.

The rearrangement links TRBV19 to TRBJ2-7; 7 nucleotides match TRBD1. Germline trimming cut 4 bases from V and 0 bases from J; bases unmatched to any gene: 6. Germline assignment: CDR1 LNHDA and CDR2 SQIVND (reference sequence). There are 15 residues in the CDR3. CDR3 coding DNA: TGTGCCAGTAGTACCGACAGGGTTGACTCCTACGAGCAGTACTTC. It codes for CASSTDRVDSYEQYF.

CDR3 in amino acids: CASSLNRGYGYTF. As DNA, the CDR3 is TGTGCCAGCAGTTTAAACAGGGGCTATGGCTACACCTTC. The J gene is TRBJ1-2, the V gene TRBV12-3 or TRBV12-4; 7 bases are shared with TRBD1. V lost 2 bases, J lost 4 bases, and 1 base stayed unmatched. CDR3 length equals 13 residues.

V is TRBV27 and J is TRBJ2-2; TRBD2 matches at 8 bases. Per the germline V gene, CDR1 is MNHEY and CDR2 is SMNVEV (reference sequence). J gave up 2 bases and V 6 bases, and 8 bases lay outside the gene matches. The CDR3 consists of 16 residues. The CDR3 loop is CASSWTGGANTGELFF. The CDR3 DNA follows: TGTGCCAGCAGCTGGACGGGGGGGGCCAACACCGGGGAGCTGTTTTTT.

The chain links TRBV11-2 to TRBJ1-1; D ambiguous. Trimming cost V 4 bases and J 4 bases, with 10 bases left between them. Per the germline V gene, CDR1 is SGHAT and CDR2 is FQNNGV. There are 13 residues in the CDR3. The CDR3 nucleotides are TGTGCCAGCAGCTCGCGGGTAAGCACTGAAGCTTTCTTT. It encodes CASSSRVSTEAFF.

This chain uses TRBV28 with TRBJ2-3, with a possible D match to TRBD2 (5 bases). From germline, CDR1 is MDHEN and CDR2 SYDVKM. Trimming removed 7 bases from V and 8 bases from J, with 10 bases in between. The CDR3 is 11 amino acids. The CDR3 spells CASKSGGTQYF. CDR3 in DNA: TGTGCCAGCAAGAGCGGTGGTACGCAGTATTTT. The complete variable domain, with remaining parts taken from reference TRBV28 and TRBJ2-3, reads DVKVTQSSRYLVKRTGEKVFLECVQDMDHENMFWYRQDPGLGLRLIYFSYDVKMKEKGDIPEGYSVSREKKERFSLILESASTNQTSMYLCASKSGGTQYFGPGTRLTVL.

The CDR3 DNA sequence: TGTGCCAGCAGCTTGTACTTCTACGAGCAGTACTTC. Protein: CASSLYFYEQYF. The chain links TRBV7-2 to TRBJ2-7; D is uncertain. Trimming removed 3 bases at V and 3 bases at J, with 6 bases between. CDR1 is SGHTA, CDR2 FQGNSA, per germline. The CDR3 totals 12 residues.

This clone came up a few times. The chain joins TRBV5-1 to TRBJ1-2, with a possible D match to TRBD1 (6 bases). With 0 bases removed from V and 13 bases from J, the gap between germline ends came to 13 bases. This CDR3 has 12 amino acids. In germline, CDR1 is SGHRS, CDR2 YFSETQ. In DNA form, the CDR3 reads TGCGCCAGCAGCTTGGGGCTGGACAGTTCCACCTTC. Its translation is CASSLGLDSSTF.

This rearrangement joins TRBV9 to TRBJ2-3; D not resolved. CDR3 length equals 13 residues. The V end lost 0 bases, the J end lost 9 bases, and 11 bases lay between the germline ends. CDR1 and CDR2 (germline): SGDLS, YYNGEE. CDR3 DNA sequence: TGTGCCAGCAGCGTAGGCGGCTCGGAGACGCAGTATTTT. Amino acid sequence: CASSVGGSETQYF.

This clone showed up just once. The rearrangement joins TRBV7-2 to TRBJ2-5, with TRBD1 as a possible D gene (6 bases). With 1 base removed from V and 1 base from J, the gap between germline ends came to 16 bases. From germline, CDR1 is SGHTA and CDR2 FQGNSA. The CDR3 runs to 17 residues. This CDR3 is CASSLGIPGHLQETQYF. In DNA form, the CDR3 reads TGTGCCAGCAGCTTAGGGATACCGGGACACCTCCAAGAGACCCAGTACTTC.

Only one count was recorded for this clone. The chain uses TRBV5-5 and TRBJ2-7; TRBD1 matches at 12 bases. This CDR3 spans 16 amino acids. CDR1 is SGHKS and CDR2 is YYEKEE in the germline V gene (reference sequence). V was clipped by 0 bases and J by 5 bases; unmatched bases: 6. CDR3 loop: CASSLVGQGAQHEQYF. The CDR3 DNA reads TGTGCCAGCAGCTTGGTGGGACAGGGGGCGCAACACGAGCAGTACTTC.

The V call is TRBV6-4, the J call TRBJ2-2, with D perhaps matching TRBD2 (6 bases). CDR3 length equals 15 residues. V was shortened by 0 bases and J by 8 bases, with 13 bases between the two germline ends. Germline V lookup: CDR1 MRHNA, CDR2 SNTAGT. This CDR3 is CASSDSGGVKGELFF. As DNA, the CDR3 is TGTGCCAGCAGTGACTCCGGGGGAGTAAAAGGGGAGCTGTTTTTT.